This entry concerns a single T cell receptor beta chain. Its antigen is unidentified. The identical CDR3 is also encoded by other nucleotide sequences in the sample. CD4+ T cells specific for antigen were expanded with viral peptide pools by the ViraFEST assay before sequencing. Isolation of CD4+ T cells took place after about ten days of culture. As their vaccination, participants received two doses of either BNT162b2 or mRNA-1273. The data belong to a study of vaccination effects on CD4 cells after COVID-19. V lost 4 bases, J lost 0 bases, and 15 bases lay in between. The germline CDR1 and CDR2 sequences are SGHTA and FQGNSA. This CDR3 contains 17 residues. Profiling relied on immunoSEQ multiplex PCR, and the TCRdb table lists in-frame clones only, not all of them. Here the sample spans 20,000 to 25,000 clones, less than 85% being singletons.

The material was CD4+ T cells from PBMCs cultured with HCoV-229E spike peptides, obtained after COVID-19 vaccination. The rearrangement links TRBV7-2 to TRBJ2-2; D is unresolved. The TCR was taken from a human donor who received a COVID-19 vaccine. DNA of the CDR3: TGTGCCAGCAGCTCGATGGTTAGGGCAGCGAACACCGGGGAGCTGTTTTTT. This translates into CASSSMVRAANTGELFF. The complete variable domain, with remaining parts taken from reference TRBV7-2 and TRBJ2-2, reads GAGVSQSPSNKVTEKGKDVELRCDPISGHTALYWYRQSLGQGLEFLIYFQGNSAPDKSGLPSDRFSAERTGGSVSTLTIQRTQQEDSAVYLCASSSMVRAANTGELFFGEGSRLTVL.